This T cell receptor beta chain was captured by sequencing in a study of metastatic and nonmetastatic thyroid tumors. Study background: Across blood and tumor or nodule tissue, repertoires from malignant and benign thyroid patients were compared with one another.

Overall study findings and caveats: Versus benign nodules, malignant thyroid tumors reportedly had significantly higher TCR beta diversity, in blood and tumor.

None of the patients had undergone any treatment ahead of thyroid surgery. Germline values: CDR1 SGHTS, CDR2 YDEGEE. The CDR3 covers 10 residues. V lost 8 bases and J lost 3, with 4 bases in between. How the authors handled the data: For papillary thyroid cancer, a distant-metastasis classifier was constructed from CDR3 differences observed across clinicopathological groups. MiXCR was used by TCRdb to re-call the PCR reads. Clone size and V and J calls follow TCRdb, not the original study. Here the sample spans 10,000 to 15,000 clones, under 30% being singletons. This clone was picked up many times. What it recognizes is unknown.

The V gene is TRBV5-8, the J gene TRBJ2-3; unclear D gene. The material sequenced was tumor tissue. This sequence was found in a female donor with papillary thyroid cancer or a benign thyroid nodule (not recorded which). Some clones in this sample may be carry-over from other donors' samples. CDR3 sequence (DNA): TGTGCCAGTGTGACAGATACGCAGTATTTT. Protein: CASVTDTQYF.